The rows below give T cell receptor beta chains drawn from one sample of a study of beta chain features in type 1 diabetes. Data came from immunoSEQ multiplex PCR; TCRdb stores just in-frame clones and leaves some out. The sample records 150,000 to 200,000 clones, roughly 63% being singletons. Sample: naive CD4+ T cells from blood. These TCRs come from a man younger than 45 with type 1 diabetes. Each CDR3 is given with its conserved first and last residue. D genes are given only for firm matches. Only some rows state a clone size, as once, few, many or a class for expanded clones.

>-|TRBV7-9|-|TRBJ2-5
CASSLVPQIQETQYF
TGTGCCAGCAGCTTAGTACCACAGATCCAAGAGACCCAGTACTTC
>few|TRBV9|-|TRBJ2-3
CASSLDPASTDTQYF
TGTGCCAGCAGTCTTGACCCAGCTAGCACAGATACGCAGTATTTT
>-|TRBV7-2|-|TRBJ2-2
CASSLASGNAGELFF
TGTGCCAGCAGCTTAGCATCCGGGAACGCCGGGGAGCTGTTTTTT
>few|TRBV28|TRBD1|TRBJ1-1
CASSSGQQLNTEAFF
TGTGCCAGCAGTTCGGGACAGCAACTGAACACTGAAGCTTTCTTT
>few|TRBV29-1|TRBD1|TRBJ1-1
CSVRRQGGEAFF
TGCAGCGTCCGAAGACAGGGGGGAGAAGCTTTCTTT
>-|TRBV6-5|TRBD1|TRBJ1-2
CASSSSRQGSYGYTF
TGTGCCAGCAGTTCGTCCCGACAGGGTTCCTATGGCTACACCTTC
>-|TRBV9|-|TRBJ2-1
CASSVEGDSYNEQFF
TGTGCCAGCAGCGTAGAGGGGGACTCCTACAATGAGCAGTTCTTC
>-|TRBV7-2|-|TRBJ2-1
CASSLFNEQFF
TGTGCCAGCAGCTTGTTTAATGAGCAGTTCTTC
>-|TRBV5-6|-|TRBJ2-3
CASSSVSSTDTQYF
TGTGCCAGCAGCTCGGTCTCTAGCACAGATACGCAGTATTTT
>-|TRBV5-5|-|TRBJ1-1
CASSLLNTEAFF
TGTGCCAGCAGCTTGCTGAACACTGAAGCTTTCTTT